The sequence of this TCR beta chain was determined in a study of blood T cells in healthy people across ages. Then a second PCR, running roughly 7 to 12 cycles, was carried out with a sample-barcoded 5' primer and a J-beta primer mix. In TCRdb, the 5' RACE reads were re-called with MiXCR into one record per CDR3 protein. The sample shows hundreds of thousands of distinct CDR3 sequences, around 48% of them seen only once. The receptor was derived from a man older than 75 in good health. Sequenced input: blood.

The CDR3 region has the DNA TGCAGTGCTAGAGATCAGGACGGCTCTCTGGGTGGGGCCAACGTCCTGACTTTC. Protein: CSARDQDGSLGGANVLTF. V usage is TRBV20-1 and J usage is TRBJ2-6; D is undetermined. The CDR3 loop spans 18 amino acids. Germline values: CDR1 DFQATT, CDR2 SNEGSKA (reference sequence). Trimming took off 0 bases at V and 3 bases at J, with 18 bases between the two ends.